This T cell receptor beta chain came from a study of graft-versus-host responses after intestinal transplantation. Findings and caveats of the study: Early declines in HvG clones that occurred post-transplant were associated with peak circulating GvH clone levels. In patients with graft-donor T cell macrochimerism, allograft graft-versus-host to host-versus-graft clonal ratios were high.

Using immunoSEQ multiplex PCR, the repertoire was profiled, and TCRdb retains in-frame clones only, with some absent. The data show 9,500 to 10,000 clones, about four fifths seen once. Worth noting for this clone: Its antigen is as yet unknown.

Both intraepithelial and lamina propria lymphocytes were released by processing graft tissue. This material consisted of ileum tissue, taken roughly 470 days after intestinal transplantation. This clonotype was obtained from a human patient who received an intestinal transplant, so some T cells may come from the graft donor.

The CDR3 DNA follows: TGTGCCAGCAGTTACACAGAGGCGGGGGGGGCAGATACGCAGTATTTT. It yields the protein CASSYTEAGGADTQYF. This chain links TRBV6-7 with TRBJ2-3; 9 bases are a match to TRBD2. TRBV6-7 counts as an open reading frame of uncertain function. The CDR3 contains 16 residues. V was pared by 2 bases and J by 4 bases, with 7 bases of the junction left unmatched.